The 27 T cell receptor beta chains below were found in one sample sequenced in a study of cytomegalovirus exposure and HLA in healthy donors. 13 Jbeta primers and 60 Vbeta primers were used for the PCR. The protocol was immunoSEQ multiplex PCR, while the TCRdb copy is restricted to in-frame clones and leaves out a portion. Here the sample spans around 110,000 clones, about two thirds being singletons. Sample: PBMCs. Receptor source: a female donor in good health and CMV-seronegative.

CDR3 loop: CAISEGGNYGYTF. CDR3 DNA sequence: TGTGCCATCAGTGAGGGGGGGAACTATGGCTACACCTTC. V and J are TRBV10-3 and TRBJ1-2, with TRBD1 as a possible D gene (5 bases). V lost 2 bases, J lost 2 bases, and 6 bases lay in between. Germline loops: CDR1 ENHRY, CDR2 SYGVKD. The CDR3 is 13 amino acids.

This rearrangement joins TRBV5-4 to TRBJ1-1; 7 nucleotides match TRBD1. Germline trimming cut 5 bases from V and 5 bases from J; bases unmatched to any gene: 9. There are 14 residues in the CDR3. CDR1 SGHNT and CDR2 YYREEE come from the germline V gene (reference sequence). CDR3 in amino acids: CASSKDRVGTEAFF. In nucleotides, the CDR3 is TGTGCCAGCAGTAAAGACAGGGTGGGGACTGAAGCTTTCTTT. The full variable domain, with the rest looked up from reference TRBV5-4 and TRBJ1-1, is ETGVTQSPTHLIKTRGQQVTLRCSSQSGHNTVSWYQQALGQGPQFIFQYYREEENGRGNFPPRFSGLQFPNYSSELNVNALELDDSALYLCASSKDRVGTEAFFGQGTRLTVV.

The rearrangement uses TRBV9 and TRBJ1-1; TRBD1 matches at 7 bases. V was clipped by 4 bases and J by 3 bases; unmatched bases: 9. The CDR3 extends over 15 amino acids. Germline CDR1 reads SGDLS; CDR2 reads YYNGEE. The CDR3 protein is CASSPDDREDTEAFF. The CDR3 DNA follows: TGTGCCAGCAGCCCAGATGACAGGGAGGACACTGAAGCTTTCTTT.

V is TRBV7-6 and J is TRBJ2-2; tentative D call: TRBD1 (7 bases). Germline CDR1 reads SGHVS; CDR2 reads FNYEAQ. Trimming cost V 0 bases and J 5 bases, with 13 bases left between them. The CDR3 contains 16 residues. The CDR3 region is CASSLAPQGRTGELFF. As DNA, the CDR3 is TGTGCCAGCAGCTTAGCGCCACAGGGGAGGACCGGGGAGCTGTTTTTT.

This chain uses TRBV11-2 with TRBJ2-1; 8 positions match TRBD2. The V and J ends lost 1 base and 10 bases, in that order; junction bases with no gene match: 9. The CDR3 loop spans 15 amino acids. CDR1 SGHAT and CDR2 FQNNGV come from the germline V gene. The CDR3 coding sequence is TGTGCCAGCAGCTTAGCGGGACTAGAGGCTTGGGAGCAGTTCTTC. It yields the protein CASSLAGLEAWEQFF. The full variable domain, its missing parts supplied by reference TRBV11-2 and TRBJ2-1, is EAGVAQSPRYKIIEKRQSVAFWCNPISGHATLYWYQQILGQGPKLLIQFQNNGVVDDSQLPKDRFSAERLKGVDSTLKIQPAKLEDSAVYLCASSLAGLEAWEQFFGPGTRLTVL.

The chain links TRBV6-1 to TRBJ2-7; weak D call: TRBD1 (5 bases). The CDR3 loop spans 14 amino acids. CDR1 and CDR2 (germline): MNHNS, SASEGT. V gave up 3 bases and J gave up 8 bases, with 17 bases separating them. DNA for the CDR3: TGTGCCAGCAGTGATGGGGCCCTGGGATGGAAGCAGTACTTC. Encoded protein: CASSDGALGWKQYF.

To note about this clone: The sample contains more than one DNA sequence encoding this CDR3. The V gene is TRBV6-6, the J gene TRBJ2-5, with TRBD2 matching over 7 bases. CDR1 and CDR2 from the germline V gene are MNHNY and SVGAGI (reference sequence). V lost 2 bases, J lost 3 bases, and 6 bases stayed unmatched. This CDR3 spans 15 amino acids. The CDR3 is CASSYPTRGEETQYF. CDR3 sequence (DNA): TGTGCCAGCAGTTACCCCACACGGGGGGAAGAGACCCAGTACTTC.

The chain recombines TRBV27 with TRBJ2-7; 7 bases line up with TRBD2. The germline gives CDR1 MNHEY, CDR2 SMNVEV (reference sequence). Trimming removed 2 bases from V and 4 bases from J; junction bases left unmatched: 8. CDR3 size: 15 residues. This CDR3 reads CASSLVGGNPYEQYF. As DNA, the CDR3 is TGTGCCAGCAGTTTAGTCGGGGGGAACCCATACGAGCAGTACTTC.

The rearrangement joins TRBV27 to TRBJ1-4; a weak D match, TRBD1 (6 bases). The CDR3 runs 16 residues. From germline, CDR1 is MNHEY and CDR2 SMNVEV (reference sequence). The V end was cut by 3 bases, the J end by 7 bases, with 18 bases between. This chain's CDR3 is CASSFRGRPGIEKLFF. CDR3 nucleotides: TGTGCCAGCAGTTTTAGGGGGAGACCTGGAATTGAAAAACTGTTTTTT. Full variable domain (missing parts from reference TRBV27 and TRBJ1-4): EAQVTQNPRYLITVTGKKLTVTCSQNMNHEYMSWYRQDPGLGLRQIYYSMNVEVTDKGDVPEGYKVSRKEKRNFPLILESPSPNQTSLYFCASSFRGRPGIEKLFFGSGTQLSVL.

The table lists this clone with a count of one. This chain joins TRBV19 and TRBJ1-5; D is uncertain. CDR1 is LNHDA, CDR2 SQIVND, per germline (reference sequence). The germline V and J ends were trimmed by 8 bases and 4 bases, with 18 bases remaining between them. The CDR3 runs to 15 residues. CDR3: CASQYVSRENQPQHF. In DNA form, the CDR3 reads TGTGCCAGTCAGTATGTATCAAGGGAGAATCAGCCCCAGCATTTT.

V gene TRBV19 combines with J gene TRBJ1-2, with TRBD1 matching 8 bases. The CDR3 is 15 amino acids. Germline V lookup: CDR1 LNHDA, CDR2 SQIVND (reference sequence). The ends lost 5 bases at V and 6 bases at J; junction bases unmatched: 11. DNA for the CDR3: TGTGCCAGTAGTGCTAATTTTGGACAGGGCCATGGCTACACCTTC. It encodes CASSANFGQGHGYTF.

This clone was seen once. V and J are TRBV5-4 and TRBJ1-1; no clear D gene. There are 13 residues in the CDR3. Looked up from germline, CDR1 is SGHNT and CDR2 is YYREEE (reference sequence). Trimming took off 0 bases at V and 5 bases at J, with 8 bases between the two ends. CDR3 loop: CASSLERRTEAFF. The CDR3 DNA is TGTGCCAGCAGCTTGGAGAGGAGGACTGAAGCTTTCTTT.

This clone came up once. The CDR3 DNA follows: TGCAGCGTTGTAGTCAGCGGGACGCACGAGCAGTACTTC. Its translation is CSVVVSGTHEQYF. The gene calls are TRBV29-1 and TRBJ2-5; 7 nucleotides agree with TRBD2. The DNA end is more similar to TRBJ2-7, so the J call may be wrong. Germline V gene data show CDR1 as SQVTM and CDR2 as ANQGSEA. The CDR3 covers 13 residues.

This chain uses TRBV28 with TRBJ1-1; 10 nucleotides line up with TRBD1. Germline trimming cut 5 bases from V and 11 bases from J; bases unmatched to any gene: 2. Germline V gives CDR1 MDHEN, CDR2 SYDVKM. The CDR3 loop spans 11 amino acids. As DNA, the CDR3 is TGTGCCAGCAGTCGGACAGGGGGGGCTTTCTTT. Encoded protein: CASSRTGGAFF.

The genes are TRBV6-4 and TRBJ2-1; 11 bases are shared with TRBD2. V shed 5 bases, J shed 10 bases, and the junction held 7 bases outside the gene matches. CDR1 and CDR2 from the germline V gene are MRHNA and SNTAGT. The CDR3 covers 14 residues. CDR3 sequence (DNA): TGTGCCAGCAGTTCCTTAGCGGGAGGGACCGAGCAGTTCTTC. It yields the protein CASSSLAGGTEQFF.

The chain links TRBV29-1 to TRBJ2-3, with 11 bases identical to TRBD2. The CDR3 runs to 16 residues. Germline V gene sequence: CDR1 SQVTM, CDR2 ANQGSEA. V lost 7 bases to trimming and J lost 4 bases; unmatched junction nucleotides: 13. This CDR3 reads CSALVALAGAPDTQYF. DNA of the CDR3: TGCAGCGCCCTGGTGGCACTAGCGGGAGCGCCAGATACGCAGTATTTT.

V usage is TRBV5-1 and J usage is TRBJ2-1; the D gene is possibly TRBD2 (6 bases). The CDR3 is 14 residues long. V was pared by 0 bases and J by 6 bases, with 10 bases between. In germline, CDR1 is SGHRS, CDR2 YFSETQ. CDR3 bases: TGCGCCAGCAGCTTGGTTCGGGGAGGCAATGAGCAGTTCTTC. Its protein product is CASSLVRGGNEQFF.

As for this clone: At one of its ends the junction is not consistent with the germline gene, which may arise from a read error. V and J are TRBV28 and TRBJ2-7; D may be TRBD2 (5 bases). This CDR3 region has 12 residues. CDR1 and CDR2 from the germline V gene are MDHEN and SYDVKM. CDR3 sequence (DNA): TGTGCCAGCAGTTTACAAGGACCGACTACGATTTTC. Amino acid sequence: CASSLQGPTTIF.

The chain is built from TRBV5-1 and TRBJ2-2; 10 bases line up with TRBD2. This CDR3 is 17 amino acids long. V lost 0 bases, J lost 7 bases, and 9 bases stayed unmatched. In germline, CDR1 is SGHRS, CDR2 YFSETQ. The CDR3 sequence: CASSLAPSGRRVGELFF. The CDR3 DNA is TGCGCCAGCAGCTTGGCCCCTAGCGGGAGAAGGGTCGGGGAGCTGTTTTTT.

This clone was detected ten times or more. The chain carries TRBV5-6 and TRBJ2-1; TRBD2 matches 10 bases. V was clipped by 1 base and J by 5 bases; unmatched bases: 9. The germline V gene has CDR1 SGHDT and CDR2 YYEEEE. This CDR3 is built from 17 residues. The CDR3 loop reads CASSLITSGTSDNEQFF. The CDR3 DNA reads TGTGCCAGCAGCTTGATAACTAGCGGGACGTCCGACAATGAGCAGTTCTTC.

The rearrangement uses TRBV9 and TRBJ2-7; D may be TRBD1 (5 bases). Trimming removed 3 bases from V and 2 bases from J, with 27 bases in between. From germline, CDR1 is SGDLS and CDR2 YYNGEE. This CDR3 has 19 residues. CDR3 sequence reads: CASSASYREGAGIPYEQYF. CDR3 nucleotides: TGTGCCAGCAGCGCTTCGTATAGGGAAGGGGCAGGGATTCCCTACGAGCAGTACTTC.

This chain connects TRBV29-1 to TRBJ2-5; 14 bases map to TRBD2. V trimming: 3 bases; J trimming: 0 bases; junction bases outside the gene matches: 6. CDR3 length: 17 residues. Germline values: CDR1 SQVTM, CDR2 ANQGSEA. The CDR3 protein is CSVDGTSGGKYQETQYF. The CDR3 region has the DNA TGCAGCGTTGACGGGACTAGCGGGGGCAAGTACCAAGAGACCCAGTACTTC.

Turning to this clone: One end of the junction is discordant with germline, which a read error may explain. V gene TRBV7-9 combines with J gene TRBJ1-4; 7 bases match TRBD1. The CDR3 spans 15 residues. Germline CDR1 SEHNR, CDR2 FQNEAQ (reference sequence). This CDR3 is CASSSLTGTDERLFF. In nucleotides, the CDR3 is TGTGCCAGCAGCTCCCTAACCGGGACAGATGAAAGACTGTTTTTT.

The gene calls are TRBV5-1 and TRBJ1-2; D call uncertain. Trimming removed 4 bases at V and 8 bases at J, with 12 bases between. The CDR3 totals 12 residues. CDR1 and CDR2 from the germline V gene are SGHRS and YFSETQ. CDR3: CASSSSARGYTF. The CDR3 DNA reads TGCGCCAGCAGCAGTTCAGCCAGGGGCTACACCTTC.

The chain has TRBV10-2 and TRBJ2-1; TRBD2 matches 8 bases. The CDR3 totals 15 residues. Germline CDR1 and CDR2: WSHSY and SAAADI. Losses at the gene ends were 2 bases for V and 8 bases for J; bases not matched to a gene: 8. The CDR3 spells CASSETSGVADEQFF. DNA for the CDR3: TGCGCCAGCAGTGAGACTAGCGGAGTGGCCGATGAGCAGTTCTTC.

This clone was counted between two and nine times. This sequence joins TRBV21-1 and TRBJ2-3; TRBD2 reflects the table's D call only, with no check against the DNA. TRBV21-1 is listed as a pseudogene. The CDR3 has 15 residues. CDR3 DNA sequence: TGTGCCAGCATCGTCGGACTAGCGGGTAGAGATACGCAGTATTTT. This sequence encodes CASIVGLAGRDTQYF.

The chain combines TRBV25-1 with TRBJ2-2; D gene unclear. CDR3 length equals 11 residues. Germline values: CDR1 MGHDK, CDR2 SYGVNS. Between the trimmed V and J ends, which lost 7 bases and 7 bases, there was a span of 7 bases. The CDR3 reads CASNSVGELFF. The CDR3 DNA is TGTGCCAGCAATTCAGTCGGGGAGCTGTTTTTT.